This TCR beta chain appears in the sequencing data of a study of T cells in Graves' hyperthyroidism and ophthalmopathy. Notes on the study in general: By a 13 V-J model, ophthalmopathy was set apart from stable hyperthyroidism. Most expanded thyroid clonotypes above 0.001 also appeared in blood.

Hyperthyroidism had been newly diagnosed in patients aged 18 to 65, and its duration was under 2 months. At least ten counts were recorded for this clonotype. The antigen is not known. Amplified regions were TCR beta CDR3 sequences from RNA transcripts. Researchers ran a first-round RT-PCR on the TCR CDR3 using the HTBI primer set. From the multiplex PCR reads, TCRdb called clonotypes with MiXCR, one entry per CDR3 protein. The sample has a few hundred thousand distinct CDR3 sequences; 35% to 55% are singletons. The specimen sequenced was peripheral blood or thyroid tissue (not recorded which). This sequence originates from a woman in her late teens or twenties with Graves' hyperthyroidism.

The CDR3 loop reads CASSYDRGPLGQPQHF. CDR3 nucleotides: TGTGCCAGTAGTTACGACAGGGGGCCCCTCGGTCAGCCCCAGCATTTT. This rearrangement joins TRBV19 to TRBJ1-5; 10 positions match TRBD1. This CDR3 has 16 residues. Per germline, CDR1 LNHDA and CDR2 SQIVND (reference sequence). J lost 6 bases, V lost 5 bases, and 10 bases had no gene match.